This TCR beta chain is from a study of T-cell memory formation after mild COVID-19. V lost 2 bases and J lost 6; bases outside the gene matches: 9. This CDR3 is 15 amino acids long. Germline-derived CDR1 and CDR2 are MNHNS and SASEGT. This clonotype was detected many times. MiXCR, run by TCRdb on the 5' RACE reads, gives a single entry per CDR3 protein. The sample contains more than 45,000 distinct CDR3 sequences, around 9.7% of which appear only once. This chain links TRBV6-1 with TRBJ2-7; TRBD1 agrees at 8 bases. This TCR came from an adult woman who had mild COVID-19 (a few samples of this study predate the infection). Cell type and time point are not known. Specimen: PBMCs or a T cell subset sorted from them (not recorded which). Here the CDR3 reads CASSEPGQGGGEQYF. The CDR3 DNA sequence: TGTGCCAGCAGTGAACCCGGACAGGGAGGCGGCGAGCAGTACTTC.